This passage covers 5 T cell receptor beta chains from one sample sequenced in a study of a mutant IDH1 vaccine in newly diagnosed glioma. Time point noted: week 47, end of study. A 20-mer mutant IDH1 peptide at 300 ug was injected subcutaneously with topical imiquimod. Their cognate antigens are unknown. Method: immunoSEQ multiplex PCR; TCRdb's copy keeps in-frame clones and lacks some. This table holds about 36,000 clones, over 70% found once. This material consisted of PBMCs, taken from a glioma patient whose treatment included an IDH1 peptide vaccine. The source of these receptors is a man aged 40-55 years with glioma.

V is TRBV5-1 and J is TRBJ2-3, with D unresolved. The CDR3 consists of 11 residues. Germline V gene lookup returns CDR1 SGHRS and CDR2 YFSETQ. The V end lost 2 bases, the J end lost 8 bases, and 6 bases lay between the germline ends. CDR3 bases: TGCGCCAGCAGCTTAGGTGGTACGCAGTATTTT. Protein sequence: CASSLGGTQYF.

In nucleotides, the CDR3 is TGTGCCAGTAGGCGAGCCACCATAGACACTGAAGCTTTCTTT. Its protein product is CASRRATIDTEAFF. This chain links TRBV19 with TRBJ1-1; D is ambiguous. This CDR3 has 14 residues. Trimming left V 6 bases short and J 3 bases short, with 14 bases between. The V gene's germline CDR1 is LNHDA and CDR2 SQIVND (reference sequence).

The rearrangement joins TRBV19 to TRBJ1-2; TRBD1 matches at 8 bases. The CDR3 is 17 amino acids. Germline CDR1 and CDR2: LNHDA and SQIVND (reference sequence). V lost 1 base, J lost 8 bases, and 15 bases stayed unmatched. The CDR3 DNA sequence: TGTGCCAGTAGTATAGGGATCGGACAGGGTGCGATGGAGGGCTACACCTTC. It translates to CASSIGIGQGAMEGYTF.

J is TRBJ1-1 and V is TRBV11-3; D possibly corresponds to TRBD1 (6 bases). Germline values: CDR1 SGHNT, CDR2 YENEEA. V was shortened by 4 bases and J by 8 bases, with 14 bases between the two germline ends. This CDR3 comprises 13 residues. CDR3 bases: TGTGCCAGCAGCTCATATAAAGACAGGGAAGCTTTCTTT. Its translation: CASSSYKDREAFF.

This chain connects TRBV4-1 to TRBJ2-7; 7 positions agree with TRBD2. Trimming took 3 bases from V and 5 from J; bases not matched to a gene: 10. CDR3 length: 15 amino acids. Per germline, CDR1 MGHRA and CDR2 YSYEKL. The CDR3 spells CASSHYSGTNDEQYF. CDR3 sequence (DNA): TGCGCCAGCAGCCACTACTCCGGGACTAATGACGAGCAGTACTTC.